Detailed here is one TCR beta chain. The sample originates from a study of blood T cell repertoires in COVID-19. Profiling relied on immunoSEQ multiplex PCR, and the TCRdb table lists in-frame clones only, not all of them. The data show about 74,000 clones, around nine tenths seen once. This sequence originates from a woman over 75 with acute or convalescent COVID-19. Sequencing used peripheral blood.

The DNA of the CDR3 is TGTGCCAGCAAGTCTAGCGGAAGCACAGATACGCAGTATTTT. Protein product: CASKSSGSTDTQYF. The chain links TRBV2 to TRBJ2-3; 7 nucleotides match TRBD2. This CDR3 contains 14 residues. Per the germline V gene, CDR1 is SNHLY and CDR2 is FYNNEI. With 7 bases clipped from V and 0 bases from J, the junction kept 4 bases outside the gene matches.